This T cell receptor beta chain was retrieved from a study of shared clonotypes between healthy human individuals. Broader study findings: Larger estimated richness was generally recorded for naive subsets relative to memory subsets. Against clonotypes common to all four donors, non-shared ones had lower generation probabilities.

Comment on this clone: What it binds is not known.

Germline V lookup: CDR1 SGHRS, CDR2 YFSETQ. The CDR3 sequence is 14 residues long. Trimming stripped 0 bases from V and 3 bases from J, with 8 bases between. Profiling relied on immunoSEQ multiplex PCR, and the TCRdb table lists in-frame clones only, not all of them. The table shows roughly 2.2 million clones, with roughly 93% occurring only once. The rearrangement links TRBV5-1 to TRBJ2-3; D is unclear. This TCR was sampled from a man aged 18 to 30 in good health. Some clones in this sample may be carry-over from other donors' samples. The sample consisted of naive CD4+ T cells from PBMCs. The sample's subset: CD45RA+ positively selected. Here the CDR3 reads CASSLGLTTDTQYF. In DNA form, the CDR3 reads TGCGCCAGCAGCTTGGGATTGACGACAGATACGCAGTATTTT.